One sample yielded the 8 T cell receptor beta chains listed below, sequenced in a study of cytomegalovirus exposure and HLA in healthy donors. With 60 Vbeta and 13 Jbeta primers, the PCR was carried out. Clones were read by immunoSEQ multiplex PCR, and TCRdb kept only the in-frame ones, dropping some. The sample records fewer than 250,000 clones, approximately 79% being singletons. Material: PBMCs. The receptors were gathered from a man aged 18 to 29 in good health and CMV-seronegative.

The V and J genes are TRBV29-1 and TRBJ2-1; 9 nucleotides align to TRBD1. The germline V gene encodes CDR1 SQVTM and CDR2 ANQGSEA. This CDR3 has 17 amino acids. The junction had 10 bases not matched to a gene; V was cut back by 0 bases and J by 4 bases. In DNA form, the CDR3 reads TGCAGCGTTGAAGATCTAGGGGACAGGGTGGGGTACAATGAGCAGTTCTTC. Translated: CSVEDLGDRVGYNEQFF.

The table lists this clone with a count of one. The J gene is TRBJ2-7, the V gene TRBV5-1; D is undetermined. Trimming left V 0 bases short and J 3 bases short, with 16 bases between. CDR1 SGHRS and CDR2 YFSETQ come from the germline V gene. The CDR3 length is 16 residues. The CDR3 DNA is TGCGCCAGCAGCTTGGACAGCTCCCGTCGAAGCTACGAGCAGTACTTC. Protein: CASSLDSSRRSYEQYF.

To note about this clone: This same CDR3 is encoded by further DNA sequences in the sample. The chain couples TRBV6-5 to TRBJ1-3; D is unclear. The CDR3 is 13 residues long. The germline V gene has CDR1 MNHEY and CDR2 SVGAGI. V gave up 9 bases and J gave up 3 bases, with 12 bases separating them. The CDR3 coding sequence is TGTGCCAGTCGGGGAGTAGATGGAAACACCATATATTTT. This gives the protein CASRGVDGNTIYF.

The chain joins TRBV7-2 to TRBJ2-4, with 9 bases identical to TRBD2. With 5 bases clipped from V and 7 bases from J, the junction kept 9 bases outside the gene matches. Germline CDR1 SGHTA, CDR2 FQGNSA. This CDR3 spans 15 amino acids. The CDR3 sequence is CASSHTAGGANIQYF. The CDR3 coding sequence is TGTGCCAGCAGCCACACAGCGGGAGGAGCGAACATTCAGTACTTC.

The chain is built from TRBV28 and TRBJ1-5, with D uncertain. V was cut by 6 bases and J by 5 bases, with 14 bases left in between. Germline CDR1 MDHEN, CDR2 SYDVKM. This CDR3 is 14 amino acids long. The CDR3 loop reads CASSFLMRDQPQHF. The DNA of the CDR3 is TGTGCCAGCAGCTTCCTTATGAGGGATCAGCCCCAGCATTTT. The full variable domain, its missing parts supplied by reference TRBV28 and TRBJ1-5, is DVKVTQSSRYLVKRTGEKVFLECVQDMDHENMFWYRQDPGLGLRLIYFSYDVKMKEKGDIPEGYSVSREKKERFSLILESASTNQTSMYLCASSFLMRDQPQHFGDGTRLSIL.

This chain connects TRBV9 to TRBJ2-1, with 10 bases lining up with TRBD1. V lost 2 bases to trimming and J lost 6 bases; unmatched junction nucleotides: 20. The germline CDR1 and CDR2 sequences are SGDLS and YYNGEE. The CDR3 is made up of 20 amino acids. CDR3 in amino acids: CASSVPSLSSGTGVGNEQFF. The DNA for the CDR3 is TGTGCCAGCAGCGTCCCATCTCTTTCCTCCGGGACAGGGGTGGGCAATGAGCAGTTCTTC.

CDR3 in DNA: TGTGCCAGCAGTTCAGGACTAGCGGGAGTCGGGGCCGGGGAGCTGTTTTTT. This encodes CASSSGLAGVGAGELFF. The rearrangement uses TRBV28 and TRBJ2-2, with 13 bases fitting TRBD2. The CDR3 totals 17 residues. Per the germline V gene, CDR1 is MDHEN and CDR2 is SYDVKM. The J segment lost 6 bases and the V segment lost 4 bases, leaving 8 bases of the junction unmatched.

This clone was counted a few times. The rearrangement uses TRBV7-2 and TRBJ1-1, with D perhaps matching TRBD1 (5 bases). The germline V and J ends were trimmed by 5 bases and 5 bases, with 15 bases remaining between them. Germline V gene data show CDR1 as SGHTA and CDR2 as FQGNSA. The CDR3 contains 14 residues. CDR3 region: CASSRTGFGTEAFF. For the CDR3, the DNA is TGTGCCAGCAGCCGTACAGGCTTTGGGACTGAAGCTTTCTTT.